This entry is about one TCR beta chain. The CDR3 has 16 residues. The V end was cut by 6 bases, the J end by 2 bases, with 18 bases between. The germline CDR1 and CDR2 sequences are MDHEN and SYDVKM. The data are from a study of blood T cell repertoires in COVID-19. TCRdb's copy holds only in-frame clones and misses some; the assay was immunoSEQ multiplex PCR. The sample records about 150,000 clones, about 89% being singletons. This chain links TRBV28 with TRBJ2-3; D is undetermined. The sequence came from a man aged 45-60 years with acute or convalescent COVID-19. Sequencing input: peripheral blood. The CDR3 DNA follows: TGTGCCAGCAGCCCTATCCTGGTACTGCCCACAGATACGCAGTATTTT. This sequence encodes CASSPILVLPTDTQYF.